Below, 25 T cell receptor beta chains from the same sample are listed, as sequenced in a study of cytotoxic CD8 clonotypes in ibrutinib-treated CLL. Assay used: immunoSEQ multiplex PCR; TCRdb lists only in-frame clones, some missing. The table shows about 50,000 clones, with 50% to 60% occurring only once. The sample in question was PBMCs, obtained at disease progression, from a patient treated with ibrutinib. The receptors here all came from a human donor with chronic lymphocytic leukemia.

The J gene is TRBJ1-2, the V gene TRBV20-1; D not certain. Germline V gene lookup returns CDR1 DFQATT and CDR2 SNEGSKA (reference sequence). The length of the CDR3 is 8 residues. CDR3 nucleotides: TGCAGGGAAGGGGGCTACACCTTC. This gives the protein CREGGYTF.

V gene TRBV9 combines with J gene TRBJ2-3; 9 bases line up with TRBD2. Germline V CDR1 and CDR2: SGDLS, YYNGEE. CDR3 length equals 14 residues. V dropped 3 bases and J dropped 4; count of bases not matched to a gene: 3. The CDR3 here is CASSGTSVPDTQYF. As DNA, the CDR3 is TGTGCCAGCAGCGGGACTAGCGTGCCAGATACGCAGTATTTT.

V and J are TRBV20-1 and TRBJ2-5; D is unclear. CDR1 is DFQATT and CDR2 is SNEGSKA in the germline V gene (reference sequence). The CDR3 has 10 amino acids. Trimming left V 6 bases short and J 5 bases short, with 7 bases between. The CDR3 loop reads CSAWAETQYF. The CDR3 DNA is TGCAGTGCCTGGGCGGAGACCCAGTACTTC.

This clone has a handful of counts. The chain is built from TRBV27 and TRBJ2-5; 10 positions match TRBD1. Germline V gene lookup returns CDR1 MNHEY and CDR2 SMNVEV (reference sequence). The V segment lost 2 bases and the J segment 5 bases; nucleotides outside the gene matches: 2. The CDR3 contains 14 residues. The CDR3 protein is CASSLRTGGETQYF. Written as DNA, the CDR3 is TGTGCCAGCAGTTTAAGGACAGGGGGGGAGACCCAGTACTTC.

The chain combines TRBV7-2 with TRBJ2-7, with 9 nucleotides matching TRBD1. From germline, CDR1 is SGHTA and CDR2 FQGNSA. With 4 bases clipped from V and 0 bases from J, the junction kept 7 bases outside the gene matches. There are 16 residues in the CDR3. The CDR3 here is CASSSTGTGTSYEQYF. In nucleotides, the CDR3 is TGTGCCAGCAGCTCTACCGGGACAGGGACCTCCTACGAGCAGTACTTC.

V is TRBV11-3 and J is TRBJ2-7; no reliable D call. Trimming took 5 bases from V and 6 from J, leaving 11 bases between them. The CDR3 loop spans 12 amino acids. The germline gives CDR1 SGHNT, CDR2 YENEEA. CDR3 in DNA: TGTGCCAGCAGCCGGCCAGGACCCGAGCAGTACTTC. As protein: CASSRPGPEQYF.

J is TRBJ1-3 and V is TRBV28; TRBD1 aligns across 9 bases. Losses at the gene ends were 1 base for V and 0 bases for J; bases not matched to a gene: 7. The CDR3 contains 18 residues. CDR1 and CDR2 from the germline V gene are MDHEN and SYDVKM. The CDR3 coding sequence is TGTGCCAGCAGTTTATTTTTTGGACAGGGGAGCTCTGGAAACACCATATATTTT. It is translated as CASSLFFGQGSSGNTIYF.

The chain couples TRBV5-1 to TRBJ1-4; tentatively, D is TRBD1 (6 bases). CDR1 SGHRS and CDR2 YFSETQ come from the germline V gene. The ends were cut back, 4 bases at V and 8 bases at J, with 12 bases in the middle. The CDR3 runs to 13 residues. Here the CDR3 reads CASSVDSQEKLFF. In nucleotides, the CDR3 is TGCGCCAGCAGCGTGGACAGCCAGGAAAAACTGTTTTTT.

The gene calls are TRBV30 and TRBJ2-7; 7 nucleotides match TRBD1. From germline, CDR1 is GTSNPN and CDR2 SVGIG (reference sequence). With V trimmed by 1 base and J by 0 bases, 3 bases remained unmatched. CDR3 size: 14 residues. The chain's CDR3 is CAWSGAGGSYEQYF. The CDR3 DNA reads TGTGCCTGGAGTGGAGCAGGGGGCTCCTACGAGCAGTACTTC.

This chain connects TRBV29-1 to TRBJ1-1; the D is unclear. The germline CDR1 and CDR2 sequences are SQVTM and ANQGSEA. Trimming pared 7 bases from V and 1 base from J, leaving 16 bases between. This CDR3 has 14 residues. Here the CDR3 DNA reads TGCAGCGCCGATCGAGGCGTGGGGAACACTGAAGCTTTCTTT. This translates into CSADRGVGNTEAFF.

The rearrangement joins TRBV4-1 to TRBJ1-1; a weak D match, TRBD1 (5 bases). CDR1 and CDR2 from the germline V gene are MGHRA and YSYEKL. Between the trimmed V and J ends, which lost 1 base and 5 bases, there was a span of 14 bases. The CDR3 is 15 residues long. The CDR3 DNA reads as TGCGCCAGCAGCCAAGCTGGACACGGCGGGACTGAAGCTTTCTTT. Its protein product is CASSQAGHGGTEAFF.

This clone was observed a few times. This chain joins TRBV19 and TRBJ2-7, with a tentative D call TRBD1 (6 bases). The CDR3 is 15 amino acids. V was pared by 6 bases and J by 5 bases, with 20 bases between. Germline V gene data show CDR1 as LNHDA and CDR2 as SQIVND (reference sequence). CDR3 region: CASSRGEQLLHEQYF. In nucleotides, the CDR3 is TGTGCCAGTAGCAGGGGCGAACAACTCCTTCACGAGCAGTACTTC.

This clone has more than one count but fewer than ten. The chain uses TRBV10-3 and TRBJ1-2; perhaps TRBD1 as D (5 bases). V shed 0 bases and J shed 4 bases, with 9 bases lying between them. Germline CDR1 is ENHRY and CDR2 is SYGVKD. The CDR3 spans 14 residues. This chain's CDR3 is CAISESGDGYGYTF. As DNA, the CDR3 is TGTGCCATCAGTGAGTCGGGGGACGGCTATGGCTACACCTTC.

About this clone itself: The junction departs from germline at one end; a sequencing error may be responsible. The chain links TRBV5-6 to TRBJ2-5, with D perhaps TRBD2 (5 bases). Germline V CDR1 and CDR2: SGHDT, YYEEEE. CDR3 length: 12 residues. As DNA, the CDR3 is TGTGCCAGCAGTTTGGGGAGAGAGACCCAGTACTTC. As protein: CASSLGRETQYF. Based on the CDR3 plus reference TRBV5-6 and TRBJ2-5, the full variable domain is DAGVTQSPTHLIKTRGQQVTLRCSPKSGHDTVSWYQQALGQGPQFIFQYYEEEERQRGNFPDRFSGHQFPNYSSELNVNALLLGDSALYLCASSLGRETQYFGPGTRLLVL.

The genes are TRBV6-5 and TRBJ1-1; D remains ambiguous. Trimming cost V 4 bases and J 1 base, with 10 bases left between them. This CDR3 has 14 residues. From germline, CDR1 is MNHEY and CDR2 SVGAGI. The CDR3 protein is CASSSPGANTEAFF. CDR3 coding DNA: TGTGCCAGCAGTTCCCCCGGAGCGAACACTGAAGCTTTCTTT.

The genes are TRBV30 and TRBJ2-5; possible D gene TRBD1, 6 bases. Germline CDR1 is GTSNPN and CDR2 is SVGIG (reference sequence). The CDR3 has 12 amino acids. V was shortened by 3 bases and J by 5 bases, with 10 bases between the two germline ends. The CDR3 loop is CAWRGQPETQYF. For the CDR3, the DNA is TGTGCCTGGAGAGGACAGCCGGAGACCCAGTACTTC. The full variable domain, rest sourced from reference TRBV30 and TRBJ2-5, is SQTIHQWPATLVQPVGSPLSLECTVEGTSNPNLYWYRQAAGRGLQLLFYSVGIGQISSEVPQNLSASRPQDRQFILSSKKLLLSDSGFYLCAWRGQPETQYFGPGTRLLVL.

The chain couples TRBV5-1 to TRBJ2-7; unclear D gene. This CDR3 region has 14 residues. Germline assignment: CDR1 SGHRS and CDR2 YFSETQ. V lost 0 bases and J 3 bases, leaving 10 bases between the germline ends. CDR3 amino acids: CASSLAPGSYEQYF. Here the CDR3 DNA reads TGCGCCAGCAGCTTGGCCCCCGGCAGCTACGAGCAGTACTTC.

The chain employs TRBV15 and TRBJ2-1; 12 positions agree with TRBD2. Germline V gene sequence: CDR1 LNHNV, CDR2 YYDKDF (reference sequence). After removal of 3 bases from V and 4 bases from J, the junction contained 1 base not matched to a gene. CDR3 length equals 15 residues. CDR3 residues: CATSSGLAGYNEQFF. CDR3 nucleotide sequence: TGTGCCACCAGCAGCGGACTAGCGGGATACAATGAGCAGTTCTTC.

This clone was seen only a few times. The chain combines TRBV10-3 with TRBJ1-2, with D possibly TRBD1 on 6 matching bases. This CDR3 comprises 11 residues. Germline V lookup: CDR1 ENHRY, CDR2 SYGVKD. V was shortened by 5 bases and J by 6 bases, with 7 bases between the two germline ends. This CDR3 is CAISRTDGYTF. DNA of the CDR3: TGTGCCATCAGTCGGACAGATGGCTACACCTTC.

Here the CDR3 reads CASSMVTLGGRGYTF. In DNA, the CDR3 is TGTGCCAGTAGTATGGTAACGCTCGGGGGTCGTGGCTACACCTTC. V gene TRBV19 combines with J gene TRBJ1-2, with D tentatively TRBD1 (5 bases). There are 15 residues in the CDR3. Trimming pared 3 bases from V and 7 bases from J, leaving 18 bases between. Germline V gene lookup returns CDR1 LNHDA and CDR2 SQIVND (reference sequence).

This clone occurred a few times. The V call is TRBV4-1, the J call TRBJ1-2, with 9 bases lining up with TRBD1. V was clipped by 4 bases and J by 2 bases; unmatched bases: 2. Germline assignment: CDR1 MGHRA and CDR2 YSYEKL. This CDR3 has 14 amino acids. CDR3 coding DNA: TGCGCCAGCAGCCGCGGGACAGGGAACTATGGCTACACCTTC. This gives the protein CASSRGTGNYGYTF.

This clone showed up just a few times. V gene TRBV27 combines with J gene TRBJ1-3, with 9 nucleotides matching TRBD1. The germline V gene has CDR1 MNHEY and CDR2 SMNVEV (reference sequence). CDR3 length: 15 residues. Germline trimming cut 6 bases from V and 3 bases from J; bases unmatched to any gene: 6. CDR3 residues: CASRSQGADGNTIYF. CDR3 DNA sequence: TGTGCCAGCAGGTCACAGGGGGCGGATGGAAACACCATATATTTT.

This clone showed up just a few times. The rearrangement uses TRBV2 and TRBJ2-3, with 8 nucleotides matching TRBD2. The CDR3 consists of 16 residues. CDR1 is SNHLY, CDR2 FYNNEI, per germline. V shed 2 bases and J 2 bases; nucleotides not matched to a gene: 6. The chain's CDR3 is CASSEMGLVNTDTQYF. The DNA of the CDR3 is TGTGCCAGCAGTGAAATGGGACTAGTTAACACAGATACGCAGTATTTT.

The chain carries TRBV6-5 and TRBJ1-1, with D unclear. Germline assignment: CDR1 MNHEY and CDR2 SVGAGI. Trimming took 6 bases from V and 1 from J, leaving 9 bases between them. The CDR3 contains 13 residues. The CDR3 DNA follows: TGTGCCAGCAGCTCAGTAAGGAACACTGAAGCTTTCTTT. Amino acids: CASSSVRNTEAFF.

V gene TRBV27 combines with J gene TRBJ2-7; possibly TRBD2 for D (5 bases). The CDR3 covers 14 residues. V was clipped by 4 bases and J by 7 bases, with 17 bases between them. From germline, CDR1 is MNHEY and CDR2 SMNVEV (reference sequence). CDR3 region: CASSSDGRGREQYF. CDR3 DNA: TGTGCCAGCAGTTCCGATGGACGGGGTCGTGAGCAGTACTTC.